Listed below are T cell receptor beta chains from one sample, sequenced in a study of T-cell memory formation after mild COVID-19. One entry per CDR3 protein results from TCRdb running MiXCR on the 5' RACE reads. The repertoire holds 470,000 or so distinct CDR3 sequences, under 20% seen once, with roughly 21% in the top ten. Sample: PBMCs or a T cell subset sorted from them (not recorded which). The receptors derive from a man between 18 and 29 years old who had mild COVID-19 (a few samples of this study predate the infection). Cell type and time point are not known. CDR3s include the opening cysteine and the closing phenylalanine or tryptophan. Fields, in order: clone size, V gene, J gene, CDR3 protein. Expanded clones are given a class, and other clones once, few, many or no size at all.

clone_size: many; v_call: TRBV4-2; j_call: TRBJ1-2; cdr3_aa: CASSQDYGTGRYGYTF
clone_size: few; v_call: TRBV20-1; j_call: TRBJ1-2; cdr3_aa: CSAPRGLGGYTF
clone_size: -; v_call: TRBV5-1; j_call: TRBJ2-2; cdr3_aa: CASSLEYPNTGELFF
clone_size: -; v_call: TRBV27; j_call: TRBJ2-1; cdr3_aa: CASSTYRGGYNEQFF
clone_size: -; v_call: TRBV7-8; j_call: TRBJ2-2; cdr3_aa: CASRANNAGRSGELFF
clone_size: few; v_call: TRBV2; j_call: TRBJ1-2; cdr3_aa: CASVYSWSNYGYTF
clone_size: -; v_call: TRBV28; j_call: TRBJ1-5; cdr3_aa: CASSGRQPQHF
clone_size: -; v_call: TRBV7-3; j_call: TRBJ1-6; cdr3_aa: CASSLLGSGDSPLHF
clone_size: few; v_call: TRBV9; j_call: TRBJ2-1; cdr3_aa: CASSDPQTSKNEQFF
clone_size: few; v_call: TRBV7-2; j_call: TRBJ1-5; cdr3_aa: CASSLARDRNQPQHF
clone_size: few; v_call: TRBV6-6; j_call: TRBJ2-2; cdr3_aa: CASSYSSWHTGELFF
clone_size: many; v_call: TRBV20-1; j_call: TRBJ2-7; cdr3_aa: CSAALSRGSYEQYF
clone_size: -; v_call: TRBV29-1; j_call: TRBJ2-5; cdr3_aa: CSGGREETQYF
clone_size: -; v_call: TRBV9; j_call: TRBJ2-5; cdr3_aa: CASSVEEGETQYF
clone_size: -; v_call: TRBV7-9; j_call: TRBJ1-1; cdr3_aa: CASSFQGGQNTEAFF
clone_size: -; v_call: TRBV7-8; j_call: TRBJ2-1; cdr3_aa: CASSLVSGGARNEQFF
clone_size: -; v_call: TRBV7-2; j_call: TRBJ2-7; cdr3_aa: CASSTSLAQPPYEQYF
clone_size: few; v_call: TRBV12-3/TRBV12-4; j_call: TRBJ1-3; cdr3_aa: CASSPQGASGNTIYF
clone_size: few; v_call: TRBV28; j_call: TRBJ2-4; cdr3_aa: CASRRPGGAKNIQYF
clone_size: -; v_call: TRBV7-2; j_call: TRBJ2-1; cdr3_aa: CASRFDRGANEQFF
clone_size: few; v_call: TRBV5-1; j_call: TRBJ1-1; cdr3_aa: CASSLFAGNTEAFF
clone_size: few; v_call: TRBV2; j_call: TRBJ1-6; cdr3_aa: CASSGWTGSSYNSPLHF
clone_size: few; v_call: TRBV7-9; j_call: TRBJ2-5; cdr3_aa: CASSHDRGIGETQYF
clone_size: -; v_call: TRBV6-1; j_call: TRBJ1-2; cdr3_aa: CASSDGVRYTF
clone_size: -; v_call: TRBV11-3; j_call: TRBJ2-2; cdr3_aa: CASSLRRGANTGELFF
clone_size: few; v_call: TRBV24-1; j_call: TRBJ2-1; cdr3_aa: CATSDPSGGRYNEQFF
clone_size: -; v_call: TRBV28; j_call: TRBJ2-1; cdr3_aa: CASSLRRGYNEQFF
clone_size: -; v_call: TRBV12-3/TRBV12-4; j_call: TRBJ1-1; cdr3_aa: CASSLSHTNTEAFF
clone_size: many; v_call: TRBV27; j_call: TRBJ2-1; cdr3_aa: CASTGGYNEQFF
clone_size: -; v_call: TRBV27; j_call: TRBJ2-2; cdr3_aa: CASSSPSQDTGELFF
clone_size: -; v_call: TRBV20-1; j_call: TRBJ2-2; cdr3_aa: CSARDRSRTGELFF
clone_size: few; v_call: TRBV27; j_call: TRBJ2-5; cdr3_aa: CASSPPTGTKTQYF
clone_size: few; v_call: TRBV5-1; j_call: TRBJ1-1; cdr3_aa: CASRGQLEAFF
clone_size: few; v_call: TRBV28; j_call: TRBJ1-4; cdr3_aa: CASSFDRSSNEKLFF
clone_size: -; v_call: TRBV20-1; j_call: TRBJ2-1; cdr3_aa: CSAKKAGLAGWYEQFF
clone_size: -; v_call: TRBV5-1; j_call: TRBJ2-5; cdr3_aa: CASSPSRQAKETQYF
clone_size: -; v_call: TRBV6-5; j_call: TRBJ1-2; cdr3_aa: CASSYYGSYGYTF
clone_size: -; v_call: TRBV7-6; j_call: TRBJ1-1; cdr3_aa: CASSSPEVSTWRNTEAFF
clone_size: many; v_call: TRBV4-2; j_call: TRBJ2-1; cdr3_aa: CASSQNLPSGGYNEQFF
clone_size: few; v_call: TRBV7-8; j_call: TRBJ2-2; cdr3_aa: CASRGTSGGPSGELFF
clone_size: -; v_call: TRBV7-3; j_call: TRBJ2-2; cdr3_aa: CASSPYDGNTGELFF
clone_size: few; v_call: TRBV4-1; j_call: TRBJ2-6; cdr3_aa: CASSHPRRLAGANVLTF
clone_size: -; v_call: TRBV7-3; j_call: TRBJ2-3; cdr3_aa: CASSPLAGGGTDTQYF
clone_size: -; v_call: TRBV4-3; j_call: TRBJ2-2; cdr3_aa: CASSSKVTGELFF
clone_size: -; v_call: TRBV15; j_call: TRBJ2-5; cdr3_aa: CATSKQGTFQETQYF
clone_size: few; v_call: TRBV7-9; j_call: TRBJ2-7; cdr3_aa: CASSGPARDSATRRDYEQYF
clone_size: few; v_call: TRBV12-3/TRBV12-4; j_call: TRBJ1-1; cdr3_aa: CASSSQGALNTEAFF
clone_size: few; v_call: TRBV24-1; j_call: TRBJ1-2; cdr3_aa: CATSAAMGQNYGYTF
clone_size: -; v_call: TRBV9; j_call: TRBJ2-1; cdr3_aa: CASSVGPSILAGSYNEQFF
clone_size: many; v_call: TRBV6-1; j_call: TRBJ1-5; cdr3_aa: CASSGGRSLGRPQHF
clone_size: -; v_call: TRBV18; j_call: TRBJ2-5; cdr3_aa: CASSPQQGTQETQYF
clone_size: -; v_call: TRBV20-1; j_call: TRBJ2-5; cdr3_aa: CSAAGAQETQYF
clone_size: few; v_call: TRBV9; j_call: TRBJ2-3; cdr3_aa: CASSVGTGGSTDTQYF